These 31 T cell receptor beta chains originate from one sample sequenced in a study of T-cell reconstitution after alpha-beta-depleted transplantation in children. Unique molecular identifiers were incorporated when the TCRbeta library was constructed. TCRdb called the PCR reads again in MiXCR, with one record for every CDR3 protein. The data show 640,000 or so distinct CDR3 sequences, around 16% seen once. Sequenced here: PBMCs from the stem cell graft donor, sampled from the stem cell graft. The receptors stem from a human donor who donated a stem cell graft to a child with acute myeloid leukemia.

In this sample, this clonotype turned up many times. The chain combines TRBV5-1 with TRBJ2-1; a possible D gene is TRBD1 (6 bases). In germline, CDR1 is SGHRS, CDR2 YFSETQ. The CDR3 runs 19 residues. Trimming took 4 bases from V and 10 from J, leaving 33 bases between them. The CDR3 DNA follows: TGCGCCAGCAGCGTCCGGGACACGCGGATTATCTCTCCTACGGGGGAGCAGTTCTTC. Translation: CASSVRDTRIISPTGEQFF.

This clonotype has at least ten counts. This sequence joins TRBV7-8 and TRBJ1-2; 8 bases fit TRBD1. With V trimmed by 5 bases and J by 0 bases, 8 bases remained unmatched. The V gene's germline CDR1 is SGHVS and CDR2 FQNEAQ. The CDR3 is 16 amino acids. The CDR3 coding sequence is TGTGCCAGCAGCCCGAAAGACAGGGGCCCTAACTATGGCTACACCTTC. It yields the protein CASSPKDRGPNYGYTF.

V and J are TRBV7-9 and TRBJ2-2, with a weak D call TRBD1 (6 bases). V shed 6 bases and J shed 10 bases, with 15 bases lying between them. The CDR3 covers 13 residues. Germline V gene lookup returns CDR1 SEHNR and CDR2 FQNEAQ (reference sequence). The CDR3 coding sequence is TGTGCCAGCAGAACCGGGACACCGGAGGAGCTGTTTTTT. Its protein product is CASRTGTPEELFF.

This clonotype was detected only a few times. This chain links TRBV29-1 with TRBJ2-2; a possible D gene is TRBD2 (5 bases). The CDR3 runs to 13 residues. Deletions cut 4 bases from V and 4 bases from J, with 10 bases between. The germline gives CDR1 SQVTM, CDR2 ANQGSEA. The CDR3 region has the DNA TGCAGCGTTGGGACTCAGAGCACCGGGGAGCTGTTTTTT. Its protein product is CSVGTQSTGELFF.

This clonotype has a handful of counts. V usage is TRBV28 and J usage is TRBJ1-6; 7 nucleotides match TRBD1. The V segment lost 6 bases and the J segment 9 bases; nucleotides outside the gene matches: 11. The CDR3 has 15 residues. The germline gives CDR1 MDHEN, CDR2 SYDVKM. CDR3 sequence: CASRPNRGFGSPLHF. CDR3 coding DNA: TGTGCCAGCAGGCCGAACAGGGGTTTTGGTTCACCCCTCCACTTT.

The CDR3 sequence is CASSPHRDTGELFF. The CDR3 coding sequence is TGTGCCAGCAGCCCACACAGGGACACCGGGGAGCTGTTTTTT. The chain combines TRBV16 with TRBJ2-2; possibly TRBD1 for D (6 bases). V was trimmed by 4 bases and J by 3 bases, leaving 9 bases between them. Per the germline V gene, CDR1 is KGHSY and CDR2 is FQNENV. CDR3 length equals 14 residues.

V and J are TRBV5-1 and TRBJ2-1; D perhaps matches TRBD1 (6 bases). V was trimmed by 0 bases and J by 8 bases, leaving 18 bases between them. The germline CDR1 and CDR2 sequences are SGHRS and YFSETQ. The CDR3 has 16 amino acids. The CDR3, as DNA: TGCGCCAGCAGCTTGGGAAATCAGGGGCTCCAGGATGAGCAGTTCTTC. Its protein is CASSLGNQGLQDEQFF.

This clonotype appeared a few times. This sequence joins TRBV18 and TRBJ1-1, with a tentative D call TRBD1 (5 bases). The CDR3 is made up of 14 amino acids. The ends were cut back, 5 bases at V and 1 base at J, with 11 bases in the middle. The V gene's germline CDR1 is KGHSH and CDR2 LQKENI. CDR3 bases: TGTGCCAGCTCATCCACAGGATCGAACACTGAAGCTTTCTTT. Its translation: CASSSTGSNTEAFF.

Worth noting for this clonotype: A much larger clone lies a single base off, so this may be a read error. The chain is built from TRBV12-3 or TRBV12-4 and TRBJ1-2; tentative D call: TRBD1 (6 bases). CDR3 length equals 14 residues. The CDR3 bases are TGTGCCAGCAGTTTTAGTACAGGGAACTGTGGCTACACCTTC. Translating it yields CASSFSTGNCGYTF.

The sample holds many counts of this clonotype. The chain couples TRBV20-1 to TRBJ2-2; D unresolved. The CDR3 length is 11 residues. Germline CDR1 and CDR2: DFQATT and SNEGSKA (reference sequence). Between the trimmed V and J ends, which lost 2 bases and 7 bases, there was a span of 5 bases. The CDR3 loop reads CSARRDGELFF. The CDR3 DNA follows: TGCAGTGCTAGAAGGGACGGGGAGCTGTTTTTT.

This clonotype was seen repeatedly, ten times or more. V and J are TRBV10-3 and TRBJ2-7; D not certain. The CDR3 contains 12 residues. Trimming removed 0 bases at V and 4 bases at J, with 4 bases between. Per germline, CDR1 ENHRY and CDR2 SYGVKD. The CDR3 nucleotides read TGTGCCATCAGTGAGTCCTGGTACGAGCAGTACGTC. Translation: CAISESWYEQYV.

At least ten counts were recorded for this clonotype. The rearrangement uses TRBV20-1 and TRBJ2-2; D is possibly TRBD2 (6 bases). The CDR3 consists of 14 residues. Germline CDR1 is DFQATT and CDR2 is SNEGSKA (reference sequence). V lost 3 bases and J 4 bases, leaving 12 bases between the germline ends. The DNA of the CDR3 is TGCAGTGCTAGCGACTCGCGGGGCACCGGGGAGCTGTTTTTT. Translation: CSASDSRGTGELFF.

The chain recombines TRBV20-1 with TRBJ2-3, with TRBD2 matching over 8 bases. Trimming cost V 5 bases and J 5 bases; bases outside gene matches: 9. This CDR3 is 14 amino acids long. Germline CDR1 and CDR2: DFQATT and SNEGSKA (reference sequence). The CDR3 spells CSASTGGARDTQYF. DNA for the CDR3: TGCAGTGCTTCCACGGGGGGGGCAAGAGATACGCAGTATTTT.

The V gene is TRBV20-1, the J gene TRBJ1-6; 7 positions agree with TRBD1. This CDR3 spans 16 amino acids. V was pared by 0 bases and J by 8 bases, with 10 bases of the junction left unmatched. Germline V gives CDR1 DFQATT, CDR2 SNEGSKA (reference sequence). DNA for the CDR3: TGCAGTGCTAGAGATTTACCTGACAGGGATTATTCACCCCTCCACTTT. Amino acids: CSARDLPDRDYSPLHF.

This clonotype has more than one count but fewer than ten. V and J are TRBV2 and TRBJ1-2; TRBD1 matches 8 bases. The V gene end was trimmed by 3 bases and the J gene end by 8 bases; junction bases not matched to a gene: 8. This CDR3 comprises 14 residues. Germline CDR1 SNHLY, CDR2 FYNNEI. CDR3 DNA sequence: TGTGCCAGCAGTGATGCGGGACAGGTGGCGGGCTACACCTTC. It codes for CASSDAGQVAGYTF.

There are a few counts of this clonotype. The chain combines TRBV10-1 with TRBJ2-3, with D perhaps TRBD2 (5 bases). Per the germline V gene, CDR1 is WNHNN and CDR2 is SYGVQD (reference sequence). The CDR3 spans 16 residues. Trimming shortened V by 9 bases and J by 1 base, and 20 bases separated the two germline ends. CDR3 bases: TGCGCCAGTCTCAGGAGTAAGGACTCTCGCACAGATACGCAGTATTTT. As protein: CASLRSKDSRTDTQYF.

This clonotype appeared many times. The chain is built from TRBV7-2 and TRBJ2-1; 8 bases line up with TRBD1. Germline trimming cut 7 bases from V and 4 bases from J; bases unmatched to any gene: 6. The CDR3 covers 14 residues. The germline CDR1 and CDR2 sequences are SGHTA and FQGNSA. CDR3 sequence (DNA): TGTGCCAGCATTCGACAGGGGACATACAATGAGCAGTTCTTC. This translates into CASIRQGTYNEQFF.

The chain joins TRBV7-3 to TRBJ2-5; a possible D gene is TRBD2 (5 bases). The germline gives CDR1 SGHTA, CDR2 FQGTGA. Trimming left V 4 bases short and J 5 bases short, with 14 bases between. This CDR3 region has 14 residues. CDR3: CASSSGNRPETQYF. Written as DNA, the CDR3 is TGTGCCAGCAGCTCGGGGAACCGTCCGGAGACCCAGTACTTC. Drawing the rest from reference TRBV7-3 and TRBJ2-5, the complete variable domain is GAGVSQTPSNKVTEKGKYVELRCDPISGHTALYWYRQSLGQGPEFLIYFQGTGAADDSGLPNDRFFAVRPEGSVSTLKIQRTERGDSAVYLCASSSGNRPETQYFGPGTRLLVL.

This clonotype was counted between two and nine times. The chain recombines TRBV6-5 with TRBJ1-6; 9 bases map to TRBD1. The CDR3 sequence is 16 residues long. V was clipped by 0 bases and J by 9 bases; unmatched bases: 6. The germline V gene encodes CDR1 MNHEY and CDR2 SVGAGI. For the CDR3, the DNA is TGTGCCAGCAGTTACTCGTACAGGGGGCCCTCTTCACCCCTCCACTTT. It translates to CASSYSYRGPSSPLHF.

The chain is built from TRBV24-1 and TRBJ2-1, with a tentative D call TRBD1 (5 bases). Deletions cut 8 bases from V and 5 bases from J, with 12 bases between. CDR1 is KGHDR and CDR2 is SFDVKD in the germline V gene. The CDR3 is 13 amino acids. CDR3 loop: CATNDGQNNEQFF. The CDR3 region has the DNA TGTGCCACCAACGACGGACAAAACAATGAGCAGTTCTTC.

This clonotype was recorded at least ten times. The rearrangement joins TRBV29-1 to TRBJ1-3, with D uncertain. CDR3 length equals 11 residues. V lost 3 bases and J 2 bases, leaving 2 bases between the germline ends. Germline-derived CDR1 and CDR2 are SQVTM and ANQGSEA. The CDR3 sequence is CSVEAGNTIYF. CDR3 nucleotides: TGCAGCGTTGAGGCTGGAAACACCATATATTTT.

Points on this clonotype: Germline and junction disagree at one end, which may indicate a read error. The rearrangement joins TRBV29-1 to TRBJ1-4; TRBD1 matches at 7 bases. CDR1 is SQVTM and CDR2 is ANQGSEA in the germline V gene. The CDR3 consists of 12 residues. CDR3 amino acids: CSVGRQGEKMFF. In nucleotides, the CDR3 is TGCAGCGTTGGGAGACAGGGAGAAAAAATGTTTTTT.

This clonotype came up many times. The J gene is TRBJ2-1, the V gene TRBV10-3; tentative D call: TRBD2 (6 bases). Germline loops: CDR1 ENHRY, CDR2 SYGVKD. The CDR3 is 17 amino acids. The V and J ends lost 5 bases and 2 bases respectively, with 19 bases between them. The CDR3 is CAISLKMRGTPYNEQFF. Written as DNA, the CDR3 is TGTGCCATCAGTCTAAAAATGCGGGGAACACCCTACAATGAGCAGTTCTTC.

The rearrangement joins TRBV7-9 to TRBJ1-2; tentative D call: TRBD1 (6 bases). The V and J ends lost 5 bases and 8 bases respectively, with 18 bases between them. The germline CDR1 and CDR2 sequences are SEHNR and FQNEAQ (reference sequence). The CDR3 consists of 14 residues. DNA for the CDR3: TGTGCCAGCAGCCTTGATTGGGGGCGTAAAGGCTACACCTTC. This sequence encodes CASSLDWGRKGYTF.

The chain couples TRBV4-3 to TRBJ1-1; D uncertain. There are 12 residues in the CDR3. V was pared by 0 bases and J by 7 bases, with 6 bases between. The germline V gene has CDR1 LGHNA and CDR2 YSLEER. The CDR3 DNA follows: TGCGCCAGCAGCCAAGATAGTATTGAAGCTTTCTTT. Protein product: CASSQDSIEAFF.

A remark on this clonotype: A single base separates this from a much larger clone, so it may be a read error. This chain links TRBV20-1 with TRBJ2-5; no definite D call. Germline values: CDR1 DFQATT, CDR2 SNEGSKA (reference sequence). This CDR3 contains 11 residues. Written as DNA, the CDR3 is TGCAGTGCCCCTGTCCAAGAGACCCATTACTTC. This sequence encodes CSAPVQETHYF.

As concerns this clonotype: Possible read error: a much larger clone is one base away. The chain recombines TRBV27 with TRBJ1-1; D not certain. CDR1 MNHEY and CDR2 SMNVEV come from the germline V gene (reference sequence). CDR3 length equals 11 residues. The CDR3 DNA is TGTGCCAGCAGTTCCTCAGCTGAACCTTTCTTT. It codes for CASSSSAEPFF.

The rearrangement joins TRBV7-2 to TRBJ1-2; weak D call: TRBD1 (6 bases). The CDR3 consists of 14 residues. Germline V lookup: CDR1 SGHTA, CDR2 FQGNSA. The germline V and J ends were trimmed by 4 bases and 4 bases, with 13 bases remaining between them. CDR3 region: CASSYRTGSYGYTF. Written as DNA, the CDR3 is TGTGCCAGCAGCTACAGAACAGGGAGCTATGGCTACACCTTC.

This clonotype came up many times. This rearrangement joins TRBV19 to TRBJ1-5; D possibly corresponds to TRBD1 (6 bases). Trimming removed 7 bases from V and 5 bases from J, with 12 bases in between. The CDR3 covers 13 residues. The germline V gene has CDR1 LNHDA and CDR2 SQIVND (reference sequence). Here the CDR3 reads CASTRGAYQPQHF. In nucleotides, the CDR3 is TGTGCCAGTACCCGGGGGGCATATCAGCCCCAGCATTTT. The whole variable domain, remainder taken from reference TRBV19 and TRBJ1-5, is DGGITQSPKYLFRKEGQNVTLSCEQNLNHDAMYWYRQDPGQGLRLIYYSQIVNDFQKGDIAEGYSVSREKKESFPLTVTSAQKNPTAFYLCASTRGAYQPQHFGDGTRLSIL.

This clonotype was recorded many times. The genes are TRBV20-1 and TRBJ1-2; D unclear. The germline V gene has CDR1 DFQATT and CDR2 SNEGSKA (reference sequence). This CDR3 region has 14 residues. Trimming removed 5 bases at V and 2 bases at J, with 15 bases between. Here the CDR3 DNA reads TGCAGTGCTCCCTTATTGAGAGGAAACTATGGCTACACCTTC. Its translation is CSAPLLRGNYGYTF.

This clonotype was picked up a small number of times. J is TRBJ2-7 and V is TRBV7-2, with 12 bases that match TRBD1. Germline-derived CDR1 and CDR2 are SGHTA and FQGNSA. The CDR3 sequence is 15 residues long. V shed 3 bases and J 6 bases; nucleotides not matched to a gene: 6. The DNA for the CDR3 is TGTGCCAGCAGCTTGGGACAGGGGGCTCGTCGCGAGCAGTACGTC. This codes for CASSLGQGARREQYV.